The rows below give T cell receptor beta chains drawn from one sample of a study of response to subunit inactivated influenza vaccine. TCRdb re-called the RT-PCR reads with MiXCR, one entry per CDR3 protein. The sample has 650,000 to 800,000 distinct CDR3 sequences, about 18% seen once. The specimen comprised PBMCs from blood, sampled 5 days after vaccination. The receptors come from a middle-aged man who received an inactivated influenza vaccine. Both conserved end residues are part of each CDR3. Fields, in order: J gene, clone size, D gene, V gene, CDR3 length, CDR3 DNA, CDR3 protein. D genes are given only for firm matches. Clone size, where shown, is once, few, many, or a class for clones that have expanded.

J gene: TRBJ2-2; clone size: NA; D gene: TRBD2; V gene: TRBV6-2/TRBV6-3; CDR3 length: 15; CDR3 DNA: TGTGCCAGCAGTTTAGCGGGAGTGATCACCGGGGAGCTGTTTTTT; CDR3 protein: CASSLAGVITGELFF
J gene: TRBJ2-3; clone size: NA; D gene: NA; V gene: TRBV12-3/TRBV12-4; CDR3 length: 13; CDR3 DNA: TGTGCCAGCAGTTTAGCGACCTACGATACGCAGTATTTT; CDR3 protein: CASSLATYDTQYF
J gene: TRBJ2-3; clone size: many; D gene: NA; V gene: TRBV4-3; CDR3 length: 14; CDR3 DNA: TGCGCCAGCAGCCAAGATACTAGCACAGATACGCAGTATTTT; CDR3 protein: CASSQDTSTDTQYF
J gene: TRBJ2-3; clone size: NA; D gene: TRBD1; V gene: TRBV25-1; CDR3 length: 17; CDR3 DNA: TGTGCCAGCAGTGAAGGGAGACAGGGGGCTGTGGCAGATACGCAGTATTTT; CDR3 protein: CASSEGRQGAVADTQYF
J gene: TRBJ2-7; clone size: few; D gene: TRBD2; V gene: TRBV5-1; CDR3 length: 17; CDR3 DNA: TGCGCCAGCAGCTTGGGAGTACTAGCGCGGTCGGAAGACGAGCAGTACTTC; CDR3 protein: CASSLGVLARSEDEQYF
J gene: TRBJ2-1; clone size: NA; D gene: NA; V gene: TRBV7-8; CDR3 length: 12; CDR3 DNA: TGTGCCAGCAGCCCTACAAACTATGAGCAGTTCTTC; CDR3 protein: CASSPTNYEQFF
J gene: TRBJ1-2; clone size: NA; D gene: NA; V gene: TRBV4-1; CDR3 length: 16; CDR3 DNA: TGCGCCAGCAGCCAAGCGTTTTCGTTAGCTAACTATGGCTACACCTTC; CDR3 protein: CASSQAFSLANYGYTF
J gene: TRBJ1-1; clone size: few; D gene: NA; V gene: TRBV6-6; CDR3 length: 12; CDR3 DNA: TGTGCCAGCAGTGTGGTGAACACTGAAGCTTTCTTT; CDR3 protein: CASSVVNTEAFF
J gene: TRBJ1-1; clone size: few; D gene: NA; V gene: TRBV6-5; CDR3 length: 11; CDR3 DNA: TGTGCCAGCATAGGGAACACTGAAGCTTTCTTT; CDR3 protein: CASIGNTEAFF
J gene: TRBJ1-1; clone size: few; D gene: TRBD1; V gene: TRBV5-5; CDR3 length: 15; CDR3 DNA: TGTGCCAGCAGCCTACATGGGACAGGGAACACTGAAGCTTTCTTT; CDR3 protein: CASSLHGTGNTEAFF
J gene: TRBJ2-3; clone size: NA; D gene: TRBD2; V gene: TRBV20-1; CDR3 length: 15; CDR3 DNA: TGCAGTGCTAGAGACCTTAGCGGGAGTGCAGATACGCAGTATTTT; CDR3 protein: CSARDLSGSADTQYF